One sample yielded the 15 T cell receptor beta chains listed below, sequenced in a study of blood T cell repertoires in COVID-19. Repertoires were generated with immunoSEQ multiplex PCR, while TCRdb's copy carries only in-frame clones and drops some. The table lists a few hundred thousand clones, around nine tenths of them singletons. Material: peripheral blood. These receptors all stem from a human donor in a cohort sampled during active COVID-19.

There are a few counts of this clone. The chain employs TRBV7-2 and TRBJ2-7; TRBD2 matches 7 bases. The CDR3 totals 13 residues. J gave up 4 bases and V 5 bases, and 5 bases lay outside the gene matches. The germline V gene has CDR1 SGHTA and CDR2 FQGNSA. CDR3 in amino acids: CASSQSLAYEQYF. CDR3 nucleotide sequence: TGTGCCAGCAGCCAATCACTAGCGTACGAGCAGTACTTC. Together with reference TRBV7-2 and TRBJ2-7, the CDR3 gives the full variable domain: GAGVSQSPSNKVTEKGKDVELRCDPISGHTALYWYRQSLGQGLEFLIYFQGNSAPDKSGLPSDRFSAERTGGSVSTLTIQRTQQEDSAVYLCASSQSLAYEQYFGPGTRLTVT.

This rearrangement joins TRBV6-2 or TRBV6-3 to TRBJ1-5, with TRBD1 matching over 7 bases. V shed 6 bases and J 6 bases; nucleotides not matched to a gene: 8. Germline V gene sequence: CDR1 MNHEY, CDR2 SVGEGT. The CDR3 covers 14 residues. DNA for the CDR3: TGTGCCAGCAGCCCTGGACAGGAAGGTCAGCCCCAGCATTTT. The encoded protein is CASSPGQEGQPQHF.

In regard to this clone: The same CDR3 is also encoded by other DNA sequences in this sample. The gene calls are TRBV2 and TRBJ1-6; D gene unclear. The CDR3 has 14 residues. CDR1 SNHLY and CDR2 FYNNEI come from the germline V gene. The V end was cut by 2 bases, the J end by 7 bases, with 9 bases between. CDR3 DNA sequence: TGTGCCAGCAGTGAAAGGGCGGGAAATTCACCCCTCCACTTT. Amino acid sequence: CASSERAGNSPLHF.

This clone has more than one count but fewer than ten. The CDR3 sequence: CASSLVAGGNEQFF. The CDR3 DNA reads as TGTGCCAGCAGCTTAGTAGCGGGCGGGAATGAGCAGTTCTTC. The V call is TRBV7-3, the J call TRBJ2-1; 7 bases match TRBD2. With 2 bases clipped from V and 7 bases from J, the junction kept 5 bases outside the gene matches. From germline, CDR1 is SGHTA and CDR2 FQGTGA. The CDR3 runs to 14 residues.

The table lists this clone with many counts. This chain joins TRBV6-4 and TRBJ2-1, with 9 bases lining up with TRBD2. The CDR3 loop spans 15 amino acids. J was trimmed by 8 bases and V by 0 bases; bases with no gene match: 5. The V gene's germline CDR1 is MRHNA and CDR2 SNTAGT. CDR3 loop: CASSDSIAGAHEQFF. Written as DNA, the CDR3 is TGTGCCAGCAGTGACTCGATAGCGGGAGCGCATGAGCAGTTCTTC.

The chain joins TRBV7-9 to TRBJ2-1; D possibly corresponds to TRBD1 (5 bases). The V and J ends lost 5 bases and 4 bases respectively, with 12 bases between them. The germline CDR1 and CDR2 sequences are SEHNR and FQNEAQ (reference sequence). The CDR3 is 14 amino acids. CDR3 DNA: TGTGCCAGCAGCGGGATGGCAGGGTACAATGAGCAGTTCTTC. It is translated as CASSGMAGYNEQFF.

As DNA, the CDR3 is TGTGCCAGCAGCACGACAGGGGGCGAAGGCTACACCTTC. Its protein product is CASSTTGGEGYTF. The chain carries TRBV7-8 and TRBJ1-2; 10 bases fit TRBD1. The J segment lost 8 bases and the V segment lost 5 bases, leaving 5 bases of the junction unmatched. Looked up from germline, CDR1 is SGHVS and CDR2 is FQNEAQ. The CDR3 has 13 residues.

Only one count was recorded for this clone. This chain links TRBV9 with TRBJ2-2; TRBD1 matches at 12 bases. Germline V gene lookup returns CDR1 SGDLS and CDR2 YYNGEE. V lost 4 bases, J lost 5 bases, and 6 bases stayed unmatched. This CDR3 comprises 16 residues. CDR3 coding DNA: TGTGCCAGCAGCCTGGGACAGGGGGCATTGACCGGGGAGCTGTTTTTT. It codes for CASSLGQGALTGELFF.

The rearrangement links TRBV5-5 to TRBJ2-3; maybe TRBD1 (7 bases). The germline V and J ends were trimmed by 1 base and 4 bases, with 22 bases remaining between them. Germline CDR1 is SGHKS and CDR2 is YYEKEE (reference sequence). The CDR3 extends over 18 amino acids. The CDR3 sequence is CASSLRPSGGGRADTQYF. CDR3 nucleotide sequence: TGTGCCAGCAGCTTGCGACCCTCAGGGGGAGGTCGAGCAGATACGCAGTATTTT.

This clone has just one count. The chain combines TRBV7-8 with TRBJ2-2, with 8 bases that match TRBD2. The CDR3 is 17 residues long. V trimming: 5 bases; J trimming: 5 bases; junction bases outside the gene matches: 13. In germline, CDR1 is SGHVS, CDR2 FQNEAQ. The CDR3 region is CASSPYGTRVSTGELFF. CDR3 in DNA: TGTGCCAGCAGCCCGTACGGGACTAGAGTTAGTACCGGGGAGCTGTTTTTT. Supplemented by reference TRBV7-8 and TRBJ2-2, the full variable domain reads GAGVSQSPRYKVAKRGQDVALRCDPISGHVSLFWYQQALGQGPEFLTYFQNEAQLDKSGLPSDRFFAERPEGSVSTLKIQRTQQEDSAVYLCASSPYGTRVSTGELFFGEGSRLTVL.

The chain couples TRBV14 to TRBJ2-7; TRBD1 matches 7 bases. V lost 1 base, J lost 3 bases, and 3 bases stayed unmatched. Germline V gene data show CDR1 as SGHDN and CDR2 as FVKESK. The CDR3 spans 14 residues. The CDR3 DNA follows: TGTGCCAGCAGCCAAGTCGGGACAGACTACGAGCAGTACTTC. Translated, it gives CASSQVGTDYEQYF.

The V and J genes are TRBV28 and TRBJ2-5, with TRBD1 identical over 9 bases. This CDR3 comprises 16 residues. J lost 5 bases, V lost 6 bases, and 13 bases had no gene match. Per germline, CDR1 MDHEN and CDR2 SYDVKM. In nucleotides, the CDR3 is TGTGCCAGCAGCCCGCGACAACAGGGGGCTCGGGAGACCCAGTACTTC. It codes for CASSPRQQGARETQYF.

V gene TRBV5-1 combines with J gene TRBJ2-1; D might be TRBD2 (6 bases). Germline V lookup: CDR1 SGHRS, CDR2 YFSETQ. The CDR3 runs to 16 residues. Trimming left V 0 bases short and J 0 bases short, with 10 bases between. In nucleotides, the CDR3 is TGCGCCAGCAGCTTGGCGGAGCGGGCCTCCTACAATGAGCAGTTCTTC. Translating gives CASSLAERASYNEQFF.

This chain links TRBV5-6 with TRBJ2-5; 9 nucleotides line up with TRBD2. The junction had 9 bases not matched to a gene; V was cut back by 4 bases and J by 2 bases. Germline V gene data show CDR1 as SGHDT and CDR2 as YYEEEE. The length of the CDR3 is 16 residues. The DNA of the CDR3 is TGTGCCAGCAGCCGAAGACTAGCGGCAATGCAAGAGACCCAGTACTTC. It is translated as CASSRRLAAMQETQYF.

The rearrangement uses TRBV3-1 (or the pseudogene TRBV3-2) and TRBJ1-1; no clear D gene. The V gene's germline CDR1 is LGHDT and CDR2 YNNKEL (reference sequence). The ends were cut back, 1 base at V and 1 base at J, with 7 bases in the middle. This CDR3 region has 14 residues. The CDR3 sequence: CASSQVAANTEAFF. The CDR3 DNA is TGTGCCAGCAGCCAAGTGGCCGCGAACACTGAAGCTTTCTTT.